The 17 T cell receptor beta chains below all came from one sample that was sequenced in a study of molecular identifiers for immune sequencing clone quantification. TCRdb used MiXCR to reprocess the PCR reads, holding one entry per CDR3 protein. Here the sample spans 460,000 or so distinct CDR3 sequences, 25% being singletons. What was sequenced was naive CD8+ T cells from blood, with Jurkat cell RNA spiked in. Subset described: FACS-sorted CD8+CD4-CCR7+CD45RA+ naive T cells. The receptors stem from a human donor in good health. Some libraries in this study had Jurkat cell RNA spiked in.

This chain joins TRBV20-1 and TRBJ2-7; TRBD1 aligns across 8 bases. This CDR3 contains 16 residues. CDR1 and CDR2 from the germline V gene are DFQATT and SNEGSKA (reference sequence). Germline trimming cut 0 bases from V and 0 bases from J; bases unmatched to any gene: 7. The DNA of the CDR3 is TGCAGTGCTAGAGATCTCGACAGGGGAACCTCCTACGAGCAGTACTTC. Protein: CSARDLDRGTSYEQYF.

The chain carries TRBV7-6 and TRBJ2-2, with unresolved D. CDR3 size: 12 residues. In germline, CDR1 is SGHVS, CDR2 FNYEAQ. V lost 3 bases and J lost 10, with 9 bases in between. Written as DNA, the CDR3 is TGTGCCAGCAGCTTCGAGAGCGTGGAGCTGTTTTTT. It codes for CASSFESVELFF.

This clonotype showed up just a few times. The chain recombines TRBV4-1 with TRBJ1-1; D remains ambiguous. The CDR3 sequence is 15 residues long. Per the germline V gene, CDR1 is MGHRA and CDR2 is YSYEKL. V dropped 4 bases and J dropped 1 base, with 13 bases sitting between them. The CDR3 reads CASSPVGRTNTEAFF. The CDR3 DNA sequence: TGCGCCAGCAGCCCAGTAGGCAGAACGAACACTGAAGCTTTCTTT.

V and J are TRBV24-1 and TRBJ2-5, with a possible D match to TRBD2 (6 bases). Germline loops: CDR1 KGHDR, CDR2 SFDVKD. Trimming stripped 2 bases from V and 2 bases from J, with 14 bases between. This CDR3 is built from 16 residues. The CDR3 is CATSDSTGTDQETQYF. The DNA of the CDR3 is TGTGCCACCAGTGATTCAACCGGGACTGATCAAGAGACCCAGTACTTC.

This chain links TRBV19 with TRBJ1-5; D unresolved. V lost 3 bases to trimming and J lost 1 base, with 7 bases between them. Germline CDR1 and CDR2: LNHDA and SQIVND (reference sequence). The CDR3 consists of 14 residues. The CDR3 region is CASSIRESNQPQHF. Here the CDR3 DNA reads TGTGCCAGTAGTATCAGAGAGAGCAATCAGCCCCAGCATTTT.

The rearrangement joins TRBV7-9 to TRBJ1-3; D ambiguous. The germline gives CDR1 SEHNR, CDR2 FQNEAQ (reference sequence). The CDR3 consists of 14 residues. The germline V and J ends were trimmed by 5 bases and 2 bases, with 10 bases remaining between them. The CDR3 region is CASSVEGAGNTIYF. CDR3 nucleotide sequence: TGTGCCAGCAGCGTGGAGGGTGCTGGAAACACCATATATTTT.

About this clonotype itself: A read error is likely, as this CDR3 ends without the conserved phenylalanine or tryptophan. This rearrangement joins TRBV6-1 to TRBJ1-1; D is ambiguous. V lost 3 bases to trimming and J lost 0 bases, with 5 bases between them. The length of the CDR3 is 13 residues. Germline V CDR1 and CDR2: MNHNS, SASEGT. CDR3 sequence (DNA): TGTGCCAGCAGTGATTACCTGAACACTGAAGCTTTCTCT. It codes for CASSDYLNTEAFS.

The CDR3 region is CASSLIPGAKTGTEAFF. The CDR3 DNA follows: TGTGCCAGCAGCTTAATCCCGGGAGCGAAAACGGGCACTGAAGCTTTCTTT. The chain combines TRBV7-9 with TRBJ1-1; no clear D. V shed 2 bases and J shed 4 bases, with 20 bases lying between them. Germline V gene lookup returns CDR1 SEHNR and CDR2 FQNEAQ (reference sequence). This CDR3 is built from 17 residues. Full variable domain (missing parts from reference TRBV7-9 and TRBJ1-1): DTGVSQNPRHKITKRGQNVTFRCDPISEHNRLYWYRQTLGQGPEFLTYFQNEAQLEKSRLLSDRFSAERPKGSFSTLEIQRTEQGDSAMYLCASSLIPGAKTGTEAFFGQGTRLTVV.

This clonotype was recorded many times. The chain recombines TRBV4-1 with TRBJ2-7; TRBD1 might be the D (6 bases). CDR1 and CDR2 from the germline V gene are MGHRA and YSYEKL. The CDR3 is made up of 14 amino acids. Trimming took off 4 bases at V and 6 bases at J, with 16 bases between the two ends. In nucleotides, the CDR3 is TGCGCCAGCAGCCCCGGACAGTCCTCTTTCGAGCAGTACTTC. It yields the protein CASSPGQSSFEQYF.

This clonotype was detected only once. The CDR3 coding sequence is TGTGCCAGCAGCCCAGTTGGAGGGGGGGCTGGGGGCTACACCTTC. Its protein product is CASSPVGGGAGGYTF. The chain couples TRBV27 to TRBJ1-2; tentatively, D is TRBD1 (6 bases). The V end was cut by 6 bases, the J end by 8 bases, with 22 bases between. The CDR3 spans 15 residues. Germline CDR1 reads MNHEY; CDR2 reads SMNVEV (reference sequence).

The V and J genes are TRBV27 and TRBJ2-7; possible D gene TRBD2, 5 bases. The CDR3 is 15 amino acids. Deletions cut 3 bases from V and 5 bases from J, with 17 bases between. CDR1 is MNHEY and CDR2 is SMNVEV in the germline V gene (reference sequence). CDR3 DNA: TGTGCCAGCAGTTTCCCCGGGATGGGGAAGGACGAGCAGTACTTC. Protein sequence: CASSFPGMGKDEQYF.

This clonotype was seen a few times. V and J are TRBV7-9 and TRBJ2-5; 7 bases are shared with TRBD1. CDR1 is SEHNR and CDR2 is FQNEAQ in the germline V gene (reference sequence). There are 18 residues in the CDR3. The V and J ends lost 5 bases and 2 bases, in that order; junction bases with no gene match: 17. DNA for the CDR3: TGTGCCAGCAGCCCCGCGACACAGGGACAGAGAACACAAGAGACCCAGTACTTC. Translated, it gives CASSPATQGQRTQETQYF.

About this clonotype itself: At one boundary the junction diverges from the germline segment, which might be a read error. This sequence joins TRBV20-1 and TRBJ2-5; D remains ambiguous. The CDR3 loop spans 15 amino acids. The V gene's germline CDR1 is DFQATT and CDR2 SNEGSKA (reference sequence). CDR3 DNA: TGCAGTGCTAGTCCTTTGGCGGCCGCCCAAGAGCCCCAGTACTTC. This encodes CSASPLAAAQEPQYF.

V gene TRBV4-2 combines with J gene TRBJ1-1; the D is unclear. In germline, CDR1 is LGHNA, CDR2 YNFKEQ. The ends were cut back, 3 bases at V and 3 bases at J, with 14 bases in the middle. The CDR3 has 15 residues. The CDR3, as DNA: TGTGCCAGCAGCCAGAAGAGGAGCCTGGACACTGAAGCTTTCTTT. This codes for CASSQKRSLDTEAFF.

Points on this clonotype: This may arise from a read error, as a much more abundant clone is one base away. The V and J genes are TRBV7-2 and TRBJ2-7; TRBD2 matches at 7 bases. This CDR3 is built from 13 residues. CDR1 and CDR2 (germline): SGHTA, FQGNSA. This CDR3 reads CASSSPGGYAQYF. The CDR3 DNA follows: TGTGCCAGCAGCTCGCCCGGGGGGTACGCGCAGTACTTC.

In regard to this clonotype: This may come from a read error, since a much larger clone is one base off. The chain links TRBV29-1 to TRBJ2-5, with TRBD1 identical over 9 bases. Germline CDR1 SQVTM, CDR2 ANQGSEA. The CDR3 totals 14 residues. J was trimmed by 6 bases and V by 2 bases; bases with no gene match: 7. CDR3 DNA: TGCAGCGTTGAATATTGGGGACAGGGAAAGACCCAGTACTTC. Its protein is CSVEYWGQGKTQYF.

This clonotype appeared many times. CDR3: CASSQGQNSNQPQHF. CDR3 nucleotide sequence: TGCGCCAGCAGCCAGGGACAAAATAGCAATCAGCCCCAGCATTTT. The chain is built from TRBV4-1 and TRBJ1-5; tentatively, D is TRBD1 (6 bases). V lost 3 bases, J lost 0 bases, and 9 bases lay in between. Germline CDR1 reads MGHRA; CDR2 reads YSYEKL. The CDR3 runs to 15 residues.